The rows below give T cell receptor beta chains drawn from one sample of a study of graft-versus-host responses after intestinal transplantation. The antigens these receptors bind are not known. TCRdb keeps only in-frame clones here, not all; method: immunoSEQ multiplex PCR. Here the sample spans some 62,000 clones, 90% being singletons. The sample was unstimulated CD8+ T cells sorted from spleen or lymph node cells, taken before transplant. These receptors all come from a human donor who was the organ donor for an intestinal transplant. CDR3s include the opening cysteine and the closing phenylalanine or tryptophan. Each record gives: J gene, V gene, CDR3 protein.

J: TRBJ2-7; V: TRBV23-1; CDR3: CASRNRRDDGDYEQYF
J: TRBJ2-7; V: TRBV7-9; CDR3: CASSRGGADSYEQYF
J: TRBJ2-5; V: TRBV29-1; CDR3: CSAEPLLAGVQETQYF
J: -; V: TRBV9; CDR3: CASSVVSSAFDEQYF
J: -; V: TRBV27; CDR3: CASSAGTGGYEQYF
J: TRBJ2-7; V: TRBV6-4; CDR3: CASSDSTSGSYEQYF
J: TRBJ1-5; V: TRBV30; CDR3: CAWSVSWGVGQPQHF
J: TRBJ2-1; V: TRBV27; CDR3: CASSRGLAGGEQFF
J: TRBJ2-5; V: TRBV6-5; CDR3: CASSSTGEETQYF
J: TRBJ2-1; V: TRBV13; CDR3: CASSLGSWASYNEQFF
J: TRBJ1-4; V: TRBV7-6; CDR3: CASSSLGGDGDEKLFF
J: TRBJ2-7; V: TRBV5-5; CDR3: CASSSLGDGSSYEQYF
J: TRBJ1-2; V: TRBV29-1; CDR3: CSVEGGGTGYTF
J: TRBJ1-5; V: TRBV28; CDR3: CASSFPRGIQPQHF
J: TRBJ2-3; V: TRBV27; CDR3: CASGGLAGPHTQYF
J: TRBJ2-3; V: TRBV2; CDR3: CASDVGTDTQYF
J: TRBJ2-7; V: TRBV19; CDR3: CASSIGAGLDYEQYF
J: TRBJ2-1; V: TRBV28; CDR3: CASRARTSGSLYNEQFF
J: TRBJ1-1; V: TRBV6-1; CDR3: CASSELFGVFDTEAFF
J: TRBJ2-2; V: TRBV7-9; CDR3: CASSLASGSPGELFF
J: TRBJ2-1; V: TRBV29-1; CDR3: CSVEWQDLMNEQFF
J: TRBJ2-7; V: TRBV7-2; CDR3: CASSLLAYEQYF
J: TRBJ2-1; V: TRBV27; CDR3: CASSLSEYDRGNEQFF
J: TRBJ1-1; V: TRBV2; CDR3: CASSERQGILGTEAFF
J: TRBJ2-3; V: TRBV27; CDR3: CASSLLDRGADTQYF
J: TRBJ1-5; V: TRBV28; CDR3: CASSVPYSRLNQPQHF
J: TRBJ1-5; V: TRBV28; CDR3: CASSFLEGADNQPQHF
J: TRBJ1-4; V: TRBV7-2; CDR3: CASSPTGSLFEKLFF
J: TRBJ2-3; V: TRBV19; CDR3: CASSTRSQLAGGRVGETDTQYF
J: TRBJ2-3; V: TRBV6-4; CDR3: CASSDGQGSDTQYF
J: TRBJ1-1; V: TRBV27; CDR3: CASSQGQPNTEAFF
J: TRBJ2-1; V: TRBV27; CDR3: CASSPSSGSMYEQFF
J: TRBJ2-3; V: TRBV19; CDR3: CASSISAGSTDTQYF
J: TRBJ1-5; V: TRBV6-5; CDR3: CASGETEYQPQHF
J: TRBJ1-1; V: TRBV7-8; CDR3: CASSPGVMNTEAFF
J: TRBJ1-4; V: TRBV19; CDR3: CASSLLPQGTNEKLFF
J: TRBJ2-7; V: TRBV7-9; CDR3: CASFSGTTPYEQYF
J: TRBJ2-7; V: TRBV19; CDR3: CASSIVLAGVEQYF
J: TRBJ2-1; V: TRBV4-2; CDR3: CASSQDISGYNEQFF
J: TRBJ1-6; V: TRBV6-1; CDR3: CASSEYTGLSPLHF
J: TRBJ1-2; V: TRBV27; CDR3: CASSLSSGKIYGYTF
J: TRBJ2-7; V: TRBV4-2; CDR3: CASSVQTSGSYEQYF
J: TRBJ1-4; V: TRBV9; CDR3: CASSVATGTGGGLSEKLFF
J: TRBJ2-7; V: TRBV19; CDR3: CASKLAGGSYEQYF
J: TRBJ2-3; V: TRBV25-1; CDR3: CASSEGGFTDTQYF
J: TRBJ1-1; V: TRBV7-8; CDR3: CASSRDREKMNTEAFF
J: TRBJ1-2; V: TRBV2; CDR3: CASRPLRQWWNYGYTF
J: TRBJ2-1; V: TRBV5-1; CDR3: CASSLFKTPFF
J: TRBJ1-1; V: TRBV19; CDR3: CASSIRGGGPEAFF
J: TRBJ2-5; V: TRBV5-4; CDR3: CAGSGVETQYF
J: TRBJ2-7; V: TRBV9; CDR3: CASSVGSGSSYEQYF
J: TRBJ2-7; V: TRBV7-8; CDR3: CASSSGLAGVSYEQYF
J: TRBJ2-1; V: TRBV7-2; CDR3: CASSLGLGGPPYNEQFF
J: TRBJ2-3; V: TRBV19; CDR3: CASSHSGTGGKDTQYF
J: TRBJ2-7; V: TRBV5-4; CDR3: CASSVRDRGAYEQYF
J: TRBJ1-5; V: TRBV28; CDR3: CASSFFPGGDNQPQHF
J: TRBJ1-5; V: TRBV30; CDR3: CAWTVRGGSSNQPQHF
J: TRBJ2-7; V: TRBV9; CDR3: CASSPALGLAYEQYF
J: TRBJ2-3; V: TRBV7-9; CDR3: CASSLMYDREIDTQYF